The clone carrying this TCR beta chain was seen more than once but under ten times. What it binds is unknown. TCRdb re-derived calls from the 5' RACE reads in MiXCR, one entry per CDR3 protein. This sample carries 250,000 to 300,000 distinct CDR3 sequences, 10% to 15% of them seen once, and the ten largest clones take around 0.49%. This entry is derived from a study of T cells after yellow fever vaccination. Study-wide results and limits: Clones from primary vaccination mostly reappeared after the booster (96% CD4, around 90% CD8).

CDR3 length: 14 amino acids. Trimming took off 2 bases at V and 4 bases at J, with 9 bases between the two ends. The chain employs TRBV12-3 or TRBV12-4 and TRBJ2-4, with a weak D call TRBD2 (6 bases). Source: CD4+ T cells sorted from PBMCs, taken 45 days after the yellow fever booster vaccination. The receptor's source is a man younger than 40 who received the YFV17D yellow fever vaccine. The CDR3 coding sequence is TGTGCCAGCAGTTTACTCGGAGGGAAAAACATTCAGTACTTC. Its translation: CASSLLGGKNIQYF.